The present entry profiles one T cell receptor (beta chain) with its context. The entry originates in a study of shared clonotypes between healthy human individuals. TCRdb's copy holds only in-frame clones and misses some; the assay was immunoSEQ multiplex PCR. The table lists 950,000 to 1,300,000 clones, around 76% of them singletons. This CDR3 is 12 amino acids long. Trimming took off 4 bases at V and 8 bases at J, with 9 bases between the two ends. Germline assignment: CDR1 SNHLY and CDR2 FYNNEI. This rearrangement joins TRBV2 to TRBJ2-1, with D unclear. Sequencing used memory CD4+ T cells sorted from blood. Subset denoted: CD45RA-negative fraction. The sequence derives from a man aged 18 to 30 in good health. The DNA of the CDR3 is TGTGCCAGCAGTGTCTACCGAGATGAGCAGTTCTTC. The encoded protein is CASSVYRDEQFF.